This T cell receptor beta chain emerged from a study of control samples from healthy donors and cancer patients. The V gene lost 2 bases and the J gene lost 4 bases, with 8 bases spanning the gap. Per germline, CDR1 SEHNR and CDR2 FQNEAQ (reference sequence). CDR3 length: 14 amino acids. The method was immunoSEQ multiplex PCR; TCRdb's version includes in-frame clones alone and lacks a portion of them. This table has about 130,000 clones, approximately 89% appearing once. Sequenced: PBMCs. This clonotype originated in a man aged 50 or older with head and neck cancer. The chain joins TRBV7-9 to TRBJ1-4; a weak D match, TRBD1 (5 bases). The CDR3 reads CASSLSGFNEKLFF. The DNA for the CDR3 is TGTGCCAGCAGCTTATCAGGGTTTAATGAAAAACTGTTTTTT.